The entry that follows covers one T cell receptor (beta chain) sequence. As yet, its antigen is unknown. The CDR3 runs to 10 residues. Germline CDR1 reads SQVTM; CDR2 reads ANQGSEA. The V gene lost 8 bases and the J gene lost 6 bases, with 11 bases spanning the gap. This sample is drawn from a study of T cells in Graves' hyperthyroidism and ophthalmopathy. Points from the study as a whole: Most thyroid-expanded clonotypes above 0.001 were also found in blood.

From RNA transcripts, TCR beta CDR3 regions were amplified. Carried out on the TCR CDR3, a first-round RT-PCR used the HTBI primer set. A single record per CDR3 protein comes from TCRdb applying MiXCR to the multiplex PCR reads. This table has around 700,000 distinct CDR3 sequences, about a third appearing once. Input material: blood. This sequence joins TRBV29-1 and TRBJ2-7, with D possibly being TRBD1 (6 bases). This sequence originates from a woman aged 40-49 years with Graves' hyperthyroidism. CDR3 bases: TGCAGCTTAGGGGGTGCCGAGCAGTACTTC. It is translated as CSLGGAEQYF.